Sequencing of this T cell receptor (beta chain) was carried out in a study of cytomegalovirus exposure and HLA in healthy donors. Overall study: The study placed about four fifths of its approximately 400 genotyped donors in the Caucasian-associated ancestry cluster. Regarding the study as a whole: The authors assumed roughly uniform sequencing depth across donors for presence/absence analyses. By a later analysis, the bulk of CMV-associated TCR beta chains appeared HLA-restricted. It was reportedly the case that the classifier diagnosed cytomegalovirus status with high specificity and sensitivity.

In germline, CDR1 is SGHRS, CDR2 YFSETQ. The CDR3 is 15 amino acids. V was pared by 4 bases and J by 7 bases, with 20 bases between. For this clone: The antigen is not known.

PCR involved 60 Vbeta and 13 Jbeta primers. The assay was immunoSEQ multiplex PCR, and TCRdb's table has in-frame clones only and misses some. Found here are over 85,000 clones, approximately 71% of them singletons; the top ten hold roughly 7.1%. This clonotype was sampled from a female donor in good health and CMV-seronegative. The sequenced material came from PBMCs. This sequence joins TRBV5-1 and TRBJ1-2, with D maybe TRBD1 (5 bases). The CDR3 DNA reads as TGCGCCAGCAGCCCGTTAGTGACCAGGGAAGGTGGCTACACCTTC. This sequence encodes CASSPLVTREGGYTF.